Below, 20 T cell receptor beta chains from the same sample are listed, as sequenced in a study of regulatory T cells in long-lasting Graves disease (dated by TCRdb to the early 2020s). Interpreted using the paper, the time point label stands for: persistent/refractory GD, antithyroid drugs over 5 years with positive TRAb. RNA was extracted from PBMCs in TRIzol for both TCR sequencing and RNA sequencing. The library was built by means of multiplex PCR. These reads were obtained on an Illumina HiSeq 4000. CDR3 regions were amplified by Arm-PCR with iRepertoire HTBI primers to construct TCR beta libraries. TCRdb reran the public reads through fastp at Q25 and MiXCR, keeping productive beta chains. Rows are unified per CDR3 protein, each entry keeping the most common DNA and genes. This sample has about 460,000 distinct CDR3 sequences in its table, and approximately 23% of those were observed once. The ten largest clones represent 13% of the sample.

The source was peripheral blood mononuclear cells (PBMCs), collected when the disease was refractory, from a patient treated with antithyroid drugs. The receptors were sampled from a female donor with Graves disease.

V is TRBV20-1 and J is TRBJ2-3; D call uncertain. The CDR3 is 15 residues long. Trimming shortened V by 6 bases and J by 5 bases, and 21 bases separated the two germline ends. Per germline, CDR1 DFQATT and CDR2 SNEGSKA (reference sequence). The CDR3 is CSAPMVADQVDTQYF. The CDR3 region has the DNA TGCAGTGCCCCCATGGTAGCCGACCAGGTAGATACGCAGTATTTT.

This clonotype has a count of ten or more. V is TRBV5-1 and J is TRBJ1-2, with D uncertain. CDR3 length equals 15 residues. Trimming removed 1 base at V and 4 bases at J, with 14 bases between. Germline values: CDR1 SGHRS, CDR2 YFSETQ. The CDR3 coding sequence is TGCGCCAGCAGCTTGATCCCGACGAAACGCTATGGCTACACCTTC. Translation gives CASSLIPTKRYGYTF.

This clonotype was seen more than once but under ten times. J is TRBJ1-1 and V is TRBV28; unclear D gene. CDR3 length: 15 residues. Trimming shortened V by 3 bases and J by 1 base, and 12 bases separated the two germline ends. Germline V gives CDR1 MDHEN, CDR2 SYDVKM. The CDR3 region has the DNA TGTGCCAGCAGTTTCGCAGGACGAAAGAACACTGAAGCTTTCTTT. This translates into CASSFAGRKNTEAFF.

This clonotype was recorded many times. V gene TRBV29-1 combines with J gene TRBJ2-5; no reliable D call. V was shortened by 3 bases and J by 5 bases, with 4 bases between the two germline ends. This CDR3 comprises 10 residues. Germline V gene lookup returns CDR1 SQVTM and CDR2 ANQGSEA. DNA of the CDR3: TGCAGCGTTGAGAAGGAGACCCAGTACTTC. It translates to CSVEKETQYF.

This clonotype appeared a few times. V is TRBV15 and J is TRBJ2-2; 9 bases agree with TRBD2. CDR1 is LNHNV and CDR2 is YYDKDF in the germline V gene (reference sequence). Trimming cost V 2 bases and J 6 bases; bases outside gene matches: 7. This CDR3 region has 16 residues. DNA of the CDR3: TGTGCCACCAGCAGATCCCTAGCGGGAAGCGCCGGGGAGCTGTTTTTT. Its protein is CATSRSLAGSAGELFF.

This clonotype was picked up one time. The rearrangement links TRBV7-3 to TRBJ2-2; 7 bases line up with TRBD1. V dropped 5 bases and J dropped 4; count of bases not matched to a gene: 7. There are 15 residues in the CDR3. CDR1 is SGHTA and CDR2 is FQGTGA in the germline V gene. The CDR3 loop reads CASSRKGAGTGELFF. The DNA for the CDR3 is TGTGCCAGCAGCAGAAAGGGGGCCGGCACCGGGGAGCTGTTTTTT. The full variable domain, completed using reference TRBV7-3 and TRBJ2-2, is GAGVSQTPSNKVTEKGKYVELRCDPISGHTALYWYRQSLGQGPEFLIYFQGTGAADDSGLPNDRFFAVRPEGSVSTLKIQRTERGDSAVYLCASSRKGAGTGELFFGEGSRLTVL.

This clonotype was detected only a few times. This chain joins TRBV3-2 and TRBJ2-5; TRBD2, as called in the table, went unchecked against the DNA. TRBV3-2 is listed as a pseudogene. The CDR3 loop spans 14 amino acids. The CDR3 region has the DNA TGTGCCAGCAGATGCGGGGGGGCATCAGAGACCCAGTACTTC. Protein sequence: CASRCGGASETQYF.

About this clonotype itself: This may be a read error, as it is one base from a much larger clone. The V call is TRBV7-9, the J call TRBJ1-1; 8 bases align to TRBD1. The trim removed 4 bases at V and 1 base at J, leaving 2 bases unmatched. This CDR3 region has 14 residues. The V gene's germline CDR1 is SEHNR and CDR2 FQNEAQ (reference sequence). The CDR3 DNA follows: TGTGCCAGCAGCTGGGGACAGGCGAACACTGAAGCTTTCTTT. Its translation is CASSWGQANTEAFF.

This clonotype was observed a single time. The genes are TRBV7-9 and TRBJ1-1; TRBD1 matches at 10 bases. Germline V gene data show CDR1 as SEHNR and CDR2 as FQNEAQ (reference sequence). The junction had 14 bases not matched to a gene; V was cut back by 6 bases and J by 7 bases. This CDR3 contains 16 residues. The CDR3 sequence: CASSSRDRGGLSEAFF. In DNA, the CDR3 is TGTGCCAGCAGTTCCCGGGACAGGGGTGGATTGAGTGAAGCTTTCTTT.

The chain has TRBV6-1 and TRBJ2-5; 9 bases match TRBD1. J gave up 5 bases and V 6 bases, and 10 bases lay outside the gene matches. CDR3 length equals 15 residues. In germline, CDR1 is MNHNS, CDR2 SASEGT. The CDR3 nucleotides read TGTGCCAGCAGGCAAACAGGGGGCTGGGGGGAGACCCAGTACTTC. As protein: CASRQTGGWGETQYF.

This clonotype showed up just a few times. The chain uses TRBV6-2 or TRBV6-3 and TRBJ2-7, with D perhaps matching TRBD1 (6 bases). V was cut by 7 bases and J by 6 bases, with 25 bases left in between. Germline V gene data show CDR1 as MNHEY and CDR2 as SVGEGT. The CDR3 covers 16 residues. CDR3: CASTQGRGRGIGEQYF. The DNA of the CDR3 is TGTGCCAGCACCCAGGGTCGCGGCAGGGGAATTGGCGAGCAGTACTTC.

Comment on this clonotype: A much larger clone is a single base away; this may be a read error. The chain is built from TRBV7-9 and TRBJ2-5; D remains unclear. Trimming took 3 bases from V and 2 from J, leaving 16 bases between them. This CDR3 spans 16 amino acids. CDR1 is SEHNR, CDR2 FQNEAQ, per germline (reference sequence). The CDR3 DNA reads TGTGCCAGCAGCTTGTTGGCGAGACTTCTACAAGAGACCCAGTACTTC. Protein: CASSLLARLLQETQYF.

V is TRBV13 and J is TRBJ2-2, with unresolved D. Looked up from germline, CDR1 is PRHDT and CDR2 is FYEKMQ (reference sequence). The CDR3 is 15 amino acids. V was clipped by 5 bases and J by 5 bases, with 15 bases between them. The DNA of the CDR3 is TGTGCCAGCAGCATACCCTCCTCCGGGACCGGGGAGCTGTTTTTT. It translates to CASSIPSSGTGELFF.

The genes are TRBV12-5 and TRBJ2-3; D unresolved. CDR1 LGHNT and CDR2 FRNRAP come from the germline V gene. CDR3 length: 12 residues. Trimming cost V 1 base and J 8 bases, with 7 bases left between them. As DNA, the CDR3 is TGTGCTAGTGGTTTGGGCGAGGTTACGCAGTATTTT. Translated: CASGLGEVTQYF.

This clonotype was seen only a few times. This sequence joins TRBV10-3 and TRBJ2-2; D gene ambiguous. Germline V lookup: CDR1 ENHRY, CDR2 SYGVKD. V lost 0 bases to trimming and J lost 3 bases, with 8 bases between them. CDR3 size: 15 residues. The CDR3 DNA reads TGTGCCATCAGTGAGTCAGGGTTCGACACCGGGGAGCTGTTTTTT. Translation gives CAISESGFDTGELFF.

This clonotype was counted at least ten times. V usage is TRBV7-9 and J usage is TRBJ1-2; 8 bases align to TRBD1. The CDR3 covers 15 residues. With V trimmed by 2 bases and J by 8 bases, 10 bases remained unmatched. Per the germline V gene, CDR1 is SEHNR and CDR2 is FQNEAQ (reference sequence). CDR3 nucleotide sequence: TGTGCCAGCAGCTTAAGGCAGGGGGCGGAGGACGGCTACACCTTC. Residues: CASSLRQGAEDGYTF.

The chain couples TRBV20-1 to TRBJ2-7; possibly TRBD1 for D (6 bases). This CDR3 is built from 15 residues. Trimming cost V 0 bases and J 5 bases, with 17 bases left between them. Germline V CDR1 and CDR2: DFQATT, SNEGSKA (reference sequence). CDR3 in DNA: TGCAGTGCTAGAGACACAAACAGGGTTTTCGACGAGCAGTACTTC. It codes for CSARDTNRVFDEQYF.

V is TRBV28 and J is TRBJ2-5; possibly TRBD1 for D (8 bases). CDR3 length: 15 amino acids. V was trimmed by 5 bases and J by 4 bases, leaving 17 bases between them. The germline V gene has CDR1 MDHEN and CDR2 SYDVKM. CDR3 loop: CASSANRGGGETQYF. In DNA form, the CDR3 reads TGTGCCAGCAGTGCAAACAGGGGGGGAGGAGAGACCCAGTACTTC.

The chain is built from TRBV5-1 and TRBJ2-2, with D unresolved. From germline, CDR1 is SGHRS and CDR2 YFSETQ. There are 13 residues in the CDR3. V lost 1 base and J 10 bases, leaving 11 bases between the germline ends. The CDR3 DNA sequence: TGCGCCAGCAGCTTGTATGTGTGGGAGGAGCTGTTTTTT. This gives the protein CASSLYVWEELFF.

V usage is TRBV9 and J usage is TRBJ2-7; D may correspond to TRBD1 or TRBD2 (5 bases each). Deletions cut 3 bases from V and 3 bases from J, with 13 bases between. Germline V CDR1 and CDR2: SGDLS, YYNGEE. The CDR3 covers 14 residues. CDR3 coding DNA: TGTGCCAGCAGCGCCCGGGACCGAGGCTACGAGCAGTACTTC. Translation gives CASSARDRGYEQYF.